These 8 T cell receptor beta chains came from one sample sequenced in a study of T-cell memory formation after mild COVID-19. Each CDR3 protein is one row after TCRdb ran MiXCR on the 5' RACE reads. The table lists 55,000 to 75,000 distinct CDR3 sequences, 25% to 35% of them singletons. The sequencing input was PBMCs or a T cell subset sorted from them (not recorded which). The origin of the receptors is a man younger than 35 who had mild COVID-19 (a few samples of this study predate the infection). Cell type and time point are not known.

V usage is TRBV28 and J usage is TRBJ1-1; D is ambiguous. CDR1 MDHEN and CDR2 SYDVKM come from the germline V gene. V lost 6 bases and J lost 0, with 14 bases in between. The CDR3 covers 15 residues. The CDR3 bases are TGTGCCAGCAGGCCTCCGGGATCCATGAACACTGAAGCTTTCTTT. Translated: CASRPPGSMNTEAFF.

This clonotype is a singleton in its sample. The genes are TRBV14 and TRBJ2-7, with D perhaps matching TRBD1 (6 bases). The CDR3 has 14 residues. Per germline, CDR1 SGHDN and CDR2 FVKESK. Trimming stripped 0 bases from V and 5 bases from J, with 11 bases between. Here the CDR3 reads CASSQDWGPHEQYF. The CDR3 DNA reads TGTGCCAGCAGCCAAGACTGGGGGCCCCACGAGCAGTACTTC.

This chain links TRBV7-9 with TRBJ2-1; TRBD1 might be the D (6 bases). Germline V lookup: CDR1 SEHNR, CDR2 FQNEAQ (reference sequence). The CDR3 runs 15 residues. Trimming took 0 bases from V and 3 from J, leaving 9 bases between them. CDR3 amino acids: CASSLARTDYNEQFF. The CDR3 DNA is TGTGCCAGCAGCTTAGCCCGGACAGACTACAATGAGCAGTTCTTC. The full variable domain, in which reference TRBV7-9 and TRBJ2-1 provide the parts outside the CDR3, is DTGVSQNPRHKITKRGQNVTFRCDPISEHNRLYWYRQTLGQGPEFLTYFQNEAQLEKSRLLSDRFSAERPKGSFSTLEIQRTEQGDSAMYLCASSLARTDYNEQFFGPGTRLTVL.

The V gene is TRBV12-3 or TRBV12-4, the J gene TRBJ1-2; D is uncertain. V was shortened by 1 base and J by 3 bases, with 3 bases between the two germline ends. The CDR3 loop spans 12 amino acids. The CDR3 loop reads CASSLEDYGYTF. In DNA, the CDR3 is TGTGCCAGCAGTTTAGAGGACTATGGCTACACCTTC.

The V and J genes are TRBV5-6 and TRBJ1-6; no clear D. The germline V and J ends were trimmed by 5 bases and 7 bases, with 10 bases remaining between them. The CDR3 sequence is 13 residues long. Germline V CDR1 and CDR2: SGHDT, YYEEEE. The chain's CDR3 is CASRYGKNSPLHF. CDR3 in DNA: TGTGCCAGCAGGTACGGCAAGAATTCACCCCTCCACTTT.

This clonotype was observed a few times. The chain combines TRBV7-8 with TRBJ2-5; D gene ambiguous. Germline values: CDR1 SGHVS, CDR2 FQNEAQ. This CDR3 has 16 residues. Trimming shortened V by 5 bases and J by 1 base, and 17 bases separated the two germline ends. The CDR3 region has the DNA TGTGCCAGCAGCCCTCCCTCGGACGGAGTCCAAGAGACCCAGTACTTC. Protein sequence: CASSPPSDGVQETQYF.

In nucleotides, the CDR3 is TGTGCCAGCAGCTTAGGACCTCTCACCGGGGAGCTGTTTTTT. Encoded protein: CASSLGPLTGELFF. The chain uses TRBV7-6 and TRBJ2-2; D not resolved. V lost 1 base and J lost 4, with 7 bases in between. Per the germline V gene, CDR1 is SGHVS and CDR2 is FNYEAQ. This CDR3 is 14 amino acids long.

This rearrangement joins TRBV7-8 to TRBJ2-5, with D perhaps being TRBD1 or TRBD2 (5 bases each). The CDR3 contains 15 residues. V lost 2 bases and J 3 bases, leaving 13 bases between the germline ends. Germline values: CDR1 SGHVS, CDR2 FQNEAQ. CDR3 region: CASSLSWGTEETQYF. The CDR3 region has the DNA TGTGCCAGCAGCTTATCGTGGGGGACGGAAGAGACCCAGTACTTC. Together with reference TRBV7-8 and TRBJ2-5, the CDR3 gives the full variable domain: GAGVSQSPRYKVAKRGQDVALRCDPISGHVSLFWYQQALGQGPEFLTYFQNEAQLDKSGLPSDRFFAERPEGSVSTLKIQRTQQEDSAVYLCASSLSWGTEETQYFGPGTRLLVL.